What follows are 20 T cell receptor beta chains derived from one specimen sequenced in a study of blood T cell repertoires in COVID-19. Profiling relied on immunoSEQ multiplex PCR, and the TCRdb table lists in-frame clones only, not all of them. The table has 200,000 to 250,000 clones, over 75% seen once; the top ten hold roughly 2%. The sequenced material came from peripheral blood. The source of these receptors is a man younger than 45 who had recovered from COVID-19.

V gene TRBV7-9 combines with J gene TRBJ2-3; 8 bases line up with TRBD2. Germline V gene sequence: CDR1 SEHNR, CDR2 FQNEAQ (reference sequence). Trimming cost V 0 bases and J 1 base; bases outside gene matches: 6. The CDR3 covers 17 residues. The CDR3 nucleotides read TGTGCCAGCAGCTTAGCAGGATCGACTAGCGGCACAGATACGCAGTATTTT. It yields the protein CASSLAGSTSGTDTQYF.

CDR3 nucleotides: TGTGCCAGCAGTACCAGAGGGGGCCGGAGTTCCCTCCACTTT. It encodes CASSTRGGRSSLHF. This chain connects TRBV6-5 to TRBJ1-6; 7 nucleotides match TRBD1. This CDR3 contains 14 residues. In germline, CDR1 is MNHEY, CDR2 SVGAGI. Germline trimming cut 5 bases from V and 14 bases from J; bases unmatched to any gene: 12.

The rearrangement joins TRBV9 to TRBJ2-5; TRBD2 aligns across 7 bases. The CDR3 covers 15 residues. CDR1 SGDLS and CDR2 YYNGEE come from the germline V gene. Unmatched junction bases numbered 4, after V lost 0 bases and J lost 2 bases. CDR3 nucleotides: TGTGCCAGCAGCGTAGGGGACTACGCTCAAGAGACCCAGTACTTC. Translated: CASSVGDYAQETQYF.

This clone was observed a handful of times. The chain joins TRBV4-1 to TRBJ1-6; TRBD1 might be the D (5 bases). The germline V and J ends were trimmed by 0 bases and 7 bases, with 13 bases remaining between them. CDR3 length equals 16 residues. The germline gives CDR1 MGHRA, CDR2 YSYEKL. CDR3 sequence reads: CASSQEGAGSNSPLHF. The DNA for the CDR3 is TGCGCCAGCAGCCAAGAAGGGGCAGGGTCGAATTCACCCCTCCACTTT.

CDR3 in amino acids: CASIRNAGLGEKLFF. The CDR3 bases are TGTGCCAGCATCCGAAACGCAGGGCTGGGGGAAAAACTGTTTTTT. The chain couples TRBV2 to TRBJ1-4; D might be TRBD1 (5 bases). Looked up from germline, CDR1 is SNHLY and CDR2 is FYNNEI. The CDR3 runs 15 residues. V lost 7 bases to trimming and J lost 8 bases, with 20 bases between them.

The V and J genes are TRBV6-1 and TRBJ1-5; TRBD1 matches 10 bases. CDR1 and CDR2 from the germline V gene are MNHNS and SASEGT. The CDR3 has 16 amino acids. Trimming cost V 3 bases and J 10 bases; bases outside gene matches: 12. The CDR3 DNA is TGTGCCAGCAGTGACGGGTCTGGGACAGGGGTGGTCCCCCAGCATTTT. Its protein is CASSDGSGTGVVPQHF.

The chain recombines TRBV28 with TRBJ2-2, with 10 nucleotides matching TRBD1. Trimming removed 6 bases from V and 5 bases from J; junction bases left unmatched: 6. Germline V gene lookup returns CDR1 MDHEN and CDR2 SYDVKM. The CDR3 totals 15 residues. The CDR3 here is CASSAGTGVTGELFF. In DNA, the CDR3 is TGTGCCAGCAGCGCCGGGACAGGGGTGACCGGGGAGCTGTTTTTT.

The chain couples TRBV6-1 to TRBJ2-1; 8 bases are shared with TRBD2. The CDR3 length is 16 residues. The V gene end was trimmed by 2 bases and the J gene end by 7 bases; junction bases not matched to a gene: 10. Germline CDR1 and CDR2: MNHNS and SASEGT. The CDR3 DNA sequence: TGTGCCAGCAGTGAAAGGGCTAGCGGGCCGAATAATGAGCAGTTCTTC. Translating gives CASSERASGPNNEQFF.

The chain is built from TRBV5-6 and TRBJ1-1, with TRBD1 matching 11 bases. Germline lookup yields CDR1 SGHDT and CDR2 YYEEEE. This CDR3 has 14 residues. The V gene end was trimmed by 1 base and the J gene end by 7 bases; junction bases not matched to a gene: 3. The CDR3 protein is CASSLLGQGVEAFF. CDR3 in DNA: TGTGCCAGCAGCTTGTTGGGACAGGGGGTTGAAGCTTTCTTT.

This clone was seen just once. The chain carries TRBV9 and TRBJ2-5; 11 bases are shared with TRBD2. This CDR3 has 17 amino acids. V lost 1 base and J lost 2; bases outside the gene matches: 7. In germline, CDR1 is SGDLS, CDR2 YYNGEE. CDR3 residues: CASSVSRLAGGQETQYF. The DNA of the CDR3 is TGTGCCAGCAGCGTATCTAGATTAGCGGGGGGGCAAGAGACCCAGTACTTC.

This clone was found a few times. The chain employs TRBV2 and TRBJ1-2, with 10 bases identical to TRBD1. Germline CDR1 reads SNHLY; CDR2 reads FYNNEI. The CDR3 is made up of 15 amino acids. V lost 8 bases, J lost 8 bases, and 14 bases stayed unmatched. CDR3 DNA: TGTGCCAGCGACCCCATGGGGACAGGGGATGGCGGCTACACCTTC. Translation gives CASDPMGTGDGGYTF.

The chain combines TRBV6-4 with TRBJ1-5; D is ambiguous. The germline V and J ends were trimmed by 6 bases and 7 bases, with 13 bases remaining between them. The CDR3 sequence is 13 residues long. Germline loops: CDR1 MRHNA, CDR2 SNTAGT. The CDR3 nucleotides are TGTGCCAGCAGCGCGGACGGGGTACAGCCCCAGCATTTT. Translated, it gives CASSADGVQPQHF.

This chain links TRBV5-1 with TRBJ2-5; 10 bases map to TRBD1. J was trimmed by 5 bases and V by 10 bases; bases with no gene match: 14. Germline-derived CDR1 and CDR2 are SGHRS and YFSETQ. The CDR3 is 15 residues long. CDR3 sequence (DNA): TGCGCCTCACAGGCCGGGACAGGGGATGGGGAGACCCAGTACTTC. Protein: CASQAGTGDGETQYF.

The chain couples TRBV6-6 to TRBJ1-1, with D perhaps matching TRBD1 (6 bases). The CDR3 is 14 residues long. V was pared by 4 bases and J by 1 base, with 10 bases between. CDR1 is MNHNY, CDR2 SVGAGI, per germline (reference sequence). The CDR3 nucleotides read TGTGCCAGCAGTTCCCCGGACAGGAACACTGAAGCTTTCTTT. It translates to CASSSPDRNTEAFF.

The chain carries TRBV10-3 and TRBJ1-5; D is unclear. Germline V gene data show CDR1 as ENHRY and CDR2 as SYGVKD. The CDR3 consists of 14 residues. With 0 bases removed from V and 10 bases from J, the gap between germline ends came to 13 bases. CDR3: CAISESQAASPQHF. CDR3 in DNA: TGTGCCATCAGTGAGTCCCAGGCTGCCTCACCCCAGCATTTT.

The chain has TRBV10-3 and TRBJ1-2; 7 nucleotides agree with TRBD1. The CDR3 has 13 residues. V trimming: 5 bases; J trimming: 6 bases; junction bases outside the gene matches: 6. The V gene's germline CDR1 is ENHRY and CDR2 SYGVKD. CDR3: CAISHDRDDGYTF. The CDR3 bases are TGTGCCATCAGTCACGACAGGGACGATGGCTACACCTTC.

CDR3 DNA sequence: TGTGCCAGCAGTCTAGGACAAGAGTACGAGCAGTACGTC. It codes for CASSLGQEYEQYV. The chain recombines TRBV28 with TRBJ2-7; D possibly corresponds to TRBD1 (5 bases). V was trimmed by 5 bases and J by 4 bases, leaving 12 bases between them. The germline V gene encodes CDR1 MDHEN and CDR2 SYDVKM. This CDR3 has 13 residues.

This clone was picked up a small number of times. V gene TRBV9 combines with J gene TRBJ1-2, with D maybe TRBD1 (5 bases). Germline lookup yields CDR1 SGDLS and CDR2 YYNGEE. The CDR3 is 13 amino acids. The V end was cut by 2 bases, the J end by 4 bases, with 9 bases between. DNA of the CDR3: TGTGCCAGCAGCGTCGACAGCATCTATGGCTACACCTTC. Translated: CASSVDSIYGYTF.

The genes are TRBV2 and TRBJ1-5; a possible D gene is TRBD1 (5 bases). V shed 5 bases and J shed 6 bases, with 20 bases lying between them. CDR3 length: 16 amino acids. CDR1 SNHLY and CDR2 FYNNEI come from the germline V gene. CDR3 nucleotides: TGTGCCAGCAGTCCGGATCGGGGGAACGTCGGTCAGCCCCAGCATTTT. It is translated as CASSPDRGNVGQPQHF.

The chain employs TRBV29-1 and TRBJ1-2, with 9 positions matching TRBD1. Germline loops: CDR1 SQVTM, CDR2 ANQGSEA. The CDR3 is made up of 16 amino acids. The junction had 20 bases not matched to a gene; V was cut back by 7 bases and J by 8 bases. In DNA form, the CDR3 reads TGCAGCGCCGGAACCCCCGGGACAGGGAGTCGGGAGGGCTACACCTTC. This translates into CSAGTPGTGSREGYTF.